One and the same sample provided the 21 T cell receptor beta chains below, sequenced in a study of blood T cell repertoires in COVID-19. Clones were sequenced by immunoSEQ multiplex PCR, and TCRdb holds only the in-frame ones, with some missing. The sample holds around 100,000 clones, roughly 84% seen once. Material: peripheral blood. The receptors derive from a man in his forties with acute or convalescent COVID-19.

The chain joins TRBV7-3 to TRBJ2-1; the D is unclear. The CDR3 sequence is 15 residues long. The germline V gene has CDR1 SGHTA and CDR2 FQGTGA. Trimming took off 0 bases at V and 5 bases at J, with 11 bases between the two ends. The CDR3 sequence is CASSLTGAQNNEQFF. DNA of the CDR3: TGTGCCAGCAGCTTAACCGGTGCACAGAACAATGAGCAGTTCTTC.

J is TRBJ2-6 and V is TRBV4-3, with 8 positions matching TRBD1. The CDR3 extends over 19 amino acids. Trimming took 0 bases from V and 0 from J; bases not matched to a gene: 7. CDR1 and CDR2 (germline): LGHNA, YSLEER. The CDR3: CASSQERTGSYSGANVLTF. In nucleotides, the CDR3 is TGCGCCAGCAGCCAAGAGAGGACAGGGAGCTACTCTGGGGCCAACGTCCTGACTTTC.

The rearrangement uses TRBV5-1 and TRBJ2-1, with 7 bases identical to TRBD2. The germline V gene has CDR1 SGHRS and CDR2 YFSETQ. The CDR3 runs to 15 residues. V shed 4 bases and J 1 base; nucleotides not matched to a gene: 5. In nucleotides, the CDR3 is TGCGCCAGCAGCGTCCGGGGGGAGTCCTACAATGAGCAGTTCTTC. It encodes CASSVRGESYNEQFF.

This CDR3 reads CASSPDRGRLGTDTQYF. In nucleotides, the CDR3 is TGTGCCAGCAGCCCGGACAGGGGGCGGCTAGGCACAGATACGCAGTATTTT. The chain has TRBV9 and TRBJ2-3, with 11 bases identical to TRBD1. There are 17 residues in the CDR3. Per germline, CDR1 SGDLS and CDR2 YYNGEE. Trimming cost V 4 bases and J 1 base; bases outside gene matches: 8.

The chain has TRBV6-2 or TRBV6-3 and TRBJ2-2; TRBD1 might be the D (5 bases). Trimming pared 5 bases from V and 5 bases from J, leaving 18 bases between. This CDR3 contains 16 residues. Germline CDR1 is MNHEY and CDR2 is SVGEGT. In nucleotides, the CDR3 is TGTGCCAGCAGTCTTGCAGGGCCATTTTCAACCGGGGAGCTGTTTTTT. Residues: CASSLAGPFSTGELFF.

This clone has a handful of counts. V is TRBV7-9 and J is TRBJ1-4, with D possibly matching TRBD1 (5 bases). V was shortened by 3 bases and J by 8 bases, with 10 bases between the two germline ends. Germline V gives CDR1 SEHNR, CDR2 FQNEAQ (reference sequence). The CDR3 is 13 amino acids. The CDR3 DNA reads as TGTGCCAGCAGCTTCTCCGCAGGGGAAAAACTGTTTTTT. Its translation is CASSFSAGEKLFF.

The chain uses TRBV5-8 and TRBJ2-2; the D is unclear. CDR1 SGHTS and CDR2 YDEGEE come from the germline V gene. The length of the CDR3 is 16 residues. V lost 2 bases to trimming and J lost 0 bases, with 11 bases between them. The CDR3 DNA reads as TGTGCCAGCAGCTTTGGGCAGTATTCGAACACCGGGGAGCTGTTTTTT. Protein: CASSFGQYSNTGELFF.

The chain uses TRBV30 and TRBJ2-7, with TRBD2 matching 8 bases. The junction had 10 bases not matched to a gene; V was cut back by 4 bases and J by 5 bases. The CDR3 spans 14 residues. CDR1 and CDR2 from the germline V gene are GTSNPN and SVGIG (reference sequence). The CDR3: CAWKSTSGKHEQYF. CDR3 in DNA: TGTGCCTGGAAATCCACTAGCGGAAAGCACGAGCAGTACTTC.

The V gene is TRBV7-9, the J gene TRBJ2-7, with 7 nucleotides matching TRBD1. The junction had 7 bases not matched to a gene; V was cut back by 5 bases and J by 0 bases. This CDR3 region has 15 residues. The germline CDR1 and CDR2 sequences are SEHNR and FQNEAQ (reference sequence). The CDR3 DNA follows: TGTGCCAGCAGCCAAGCAGGGGGTCCCTCCTACGAGCAGTACTTC. Protein: CASSQAGGPSYEQYF.

V and J are TRBV6-2 or TRBV6-3 and TRBJ1-5, with no clear D. CDR1 MNHEY and CDR2 SVGEGT come from the germline V gene. The CDR3 sequence is 15 residues long. V gave up 2 bases and J gave up 2 bases, with 10 bases separating them. The CDR3 is CASSYGSGGNQPQHF. The DNA of the CDR3 is TGTGCCAGCAGTTACGGATCCGGGGGCAATCAGCCCCAGCATTTT.

The rearrangement joins TRBV6-4 to TRBJ1-4; 7 bases line up with TRBD1. The CDR3 is 15 amino acids. Germline CDR1 is MRHNA and CDR2 is SNTAGT. The V segment lost 6 bases and the J segment 3 bases; nucleotides outside the gene matches: 7. CDR3 loop: CASSPRDRANEKLFF. The CDR3 coding sequence is TGTGCCAGCAGCCCCCGGGACAGAGCTAATGAAAAACTGTTTTTT.

The gene calls are TRBV7-6 and TRBJ2-5; 14 nucleotides line up with TRBD2. The CDR3 is 15 amino acids. Germline values: CDR1 SGHVS, CDR2 FNYEAQ. J was trimmed by 5 bases and V by 6 bases; bases with no gene match: 5. The CDR3: CASRPTSGGAETQYF. The CDR3 nucleotides read TGTGCCAGCAGGCCGACTAGCGGGGGGGCCGAGACCCAGTACTTC.

This clone appeared a single time. V usage is TRBV29-1 and J usage is TRBJ2-2; 12 bases line up with TRBD1. The CDR3 extends over 14 amino acids. V gave up 6 bases and J gave up 2 bases; unmatched junction bases: 1. Germline V gene data show CDR1 as SQVTM and CDR2 as ANQGSEA. The CDR3 here is CSVGTGGNTGELFF. CDR3 DNA: TGCAGCGTCGGGACAGGGGGCAACACCGGGGAGCTGTTTTTT.

The gene calls are TRBV2 and TRBJ2-7, with a tentative D call TRBD1 (6 bases). V was shortened by 5 bases and J by 6 bases, with 11 bases between the two germline ends. The germline gives CDR1 SNHLY, CDR2 FYNNEI. This CDR3 comprises 12 residues. Written as DNA, the CDR3 is TGTGCCAGCAGTCAAAACAGGGCCGAGCAGTACTTC. Translated, it gives CASSQNRAEQYF.

V usage is TRBV7-2 and J usage is TRBJ1-1; possible D gene TRBD1, 6 bases. This CDR3 comprises 13 residues. Germline V gene lookup returns CDR1 SGHTA and CDR2 FQGNSA. V lost 4 bases to trimming and J lost 2 bases, with 8 bases between them. The CDR3 DNA reads as TGTGCCAGCAGCTCACAGGGTAACACTGAAGCTTTCTTT. It encodes CASSSQGNTEAFF.

This chain's CDR3 is CASSFTERTEAFF. The CDR3 nucleotides are TGTGCCAGCAGCTTCACAGAACGTACTGAAGCTTTCTTT. The chain links TRBV7-2 to TRBJ1-1, with D unresolved. Trimming took off 3 bases at V and 5 bases at J, with 10 bases between the two ends. This CDR3 has 13 residues. Looked up from germline, CDR1 is SGHTA and CDR2 is FQGNSA.

The gene calls are TRBV4-3 and TRBJ2-2, with D uncertain. CDR1 LGHNA and CDR2 YSLEER come from the germline V gene. Trimming removed 0 bases at V and 0 bases at J, with 11 bases between. The CDR3 runs to 17 residues. The CDR3 DNA follows: TGCGCCAGCAGCCAAGATCTGCTTCGGGCGAACACCGGGGAGCTGTTTTTT. This codes for CASSQDLLRANTGELFF.

This chain uses TRBV9 with TRBJ2-5; D is ambiguous. V lost 4 bases and J 4 bases, leaving 11 bases between the germline ends. Germline CDR1 and CDR2: SGDLS and YYNGEE. There are 13 residues in the CDR3. The CDR3 DNA is TGTGCCAGCAGCATTCGACTCGGAGAGACCCAGTACTTC. Translation: CASSIRLGETQYF.

The chain couples TRBV30 to TRBJ2-2; tentative D call: TRBD2 (7 bases). Germline CDR1 GTSNPN, CDR2 SVGIG (reference sequence). The CDR3 has 15 amino acids. Trimming stripped 0 bases from V and 6 bases from J, with 14 bases between. CDR3: CAWSVGGPGSGELFF. The CDR3 DNA follows: TGTGCCTGGAGTGTGGGGGGGCCGGGTTCCGGGGAGCTGTTTTTT.

The chain joins TRBV12-5 to TRBJ1-2; possible D gene TRBD1, 5 bases. Germline values: CDR1 LGHNT, CDR2 FRNRAP. CDR3 length: 13 amino acids. V lost 1 base, J lost 3 bases, and 6 bases lay in between. Here the CDR3 DNA reads TGTGCTAGTGGTTTGGGGGGCTACTATGGCTACACCTTC. Protein sequence: CASGLGGYYGYTF.

The CDR3 DNA sequence: TGTGCCAGCAGTACCGGGACAGGGGCACCCTACGAGCAGTACTTC. Translated: CASSTGTGAPYEQYF. The gene calls are TRBV25-1 and TRBJ2-7, with TRBD1 matching 10 bases. V shed 5 bases and J 2 bases; nucleotides not matched to a gene: 6. There are 15 residues in the CDR3. Germline assignment: CDR1 MGHDK and CDR2 SYGVNS.